A single T cell receptor (beta chain) is shown here with its context. What it recognizes is unknown. Germline values: CDR1 SNHLY, CDR2 FYNNEI. V gave up 9 bases and J gave up 6 bases, with 11 bases separating them. CDR3 length equals 11 residues. TCRdb used MiXCR to reprocess the 5' RACE reads, holding one entry per CDR3 protein. The sample holds around 1.7 million distinct CDR3 sequences, about 30% seen once. This record comes from a study of identical twins. Whole-study results and caveats: There were fewer insertions in abundant cord blood beta clonotypes, but memory repertoires showed no such pattern. Conclusions were based on cross-sectional statistical analysis, without following the same donors.

This chain links TRBV2 with TRBJ1-1; no clear D gene. The source material was cord blood. This TCR was sampled from a newborn girl in good health. CDR3 region: CASSGRPEAFF. In DNA, the CDR3 is TGTGCCAGTAGCGGGCGGCCTGAAGCTTTCTTT.